The text below deals with one T cell receptor beta chain. To make TCR beta libraries, researchers used iRepertoire HTBI primers and Arm-PCR of CDR3 regions. TCRdb re-called the multiplex PCR reads through MiXCR, storing one row per CDR3 protein. Seen here are 200,000 to 250,000 distinct CDR3 sequences, about 18% observed once, and the top ten hold approximately 20%. Trimming stripped 8 bases from V and 7 bases from J, with 12 bases between. CDR1 is WSHSY and CDR2 is SAAADI in the germline V gene. This CDR3 has 11 residues. The time point is: newly diagnosed GD, antithyroid drugs for less than 3 months. Extracted PBMC RNA gave rise to the TCR library. The data belong to a study of regulatory T cells in long-lasting Graves disease.

V and J are TRBV10-2 and TRBJ2-7; D is perhaps TRBD2 (5 bases). This TCR was recovered from a female donor with Graves disease. Sequences were derived from peripheral blood mononuclear cells (PBMCs), sampled at new diagnosis, from a patient treated with antithyroid drugs. In DNA, the CDR3 is TGCGCCAGCGGGCATCCGGGGGAGCAGTACTTC. It translates to CASGHPGEQYF.